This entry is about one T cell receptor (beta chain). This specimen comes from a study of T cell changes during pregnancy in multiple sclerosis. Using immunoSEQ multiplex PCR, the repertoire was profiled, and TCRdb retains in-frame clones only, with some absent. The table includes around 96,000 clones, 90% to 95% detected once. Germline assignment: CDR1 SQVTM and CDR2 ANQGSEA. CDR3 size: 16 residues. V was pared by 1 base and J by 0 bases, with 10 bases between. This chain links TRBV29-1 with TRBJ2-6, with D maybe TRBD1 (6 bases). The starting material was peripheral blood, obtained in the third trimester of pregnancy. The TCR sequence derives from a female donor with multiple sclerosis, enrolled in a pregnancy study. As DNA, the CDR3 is TGCAGCGTTGAAGGGACAGAAACCTCTGGGGCCAACGTCCTGACTTTC. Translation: CSVEGTETSGANVLTF.